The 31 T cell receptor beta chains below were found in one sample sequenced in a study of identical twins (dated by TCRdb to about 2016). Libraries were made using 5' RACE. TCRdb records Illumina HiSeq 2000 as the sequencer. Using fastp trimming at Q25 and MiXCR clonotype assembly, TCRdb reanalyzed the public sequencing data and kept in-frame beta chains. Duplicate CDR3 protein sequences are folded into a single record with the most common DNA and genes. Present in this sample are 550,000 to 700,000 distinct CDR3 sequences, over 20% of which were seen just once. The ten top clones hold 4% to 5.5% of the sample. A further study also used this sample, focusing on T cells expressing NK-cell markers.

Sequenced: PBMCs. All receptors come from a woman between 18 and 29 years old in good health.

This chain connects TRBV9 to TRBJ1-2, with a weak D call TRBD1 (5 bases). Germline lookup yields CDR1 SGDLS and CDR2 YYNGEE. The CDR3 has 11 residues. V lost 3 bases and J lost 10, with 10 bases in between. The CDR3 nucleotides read TGTGCCAGCAGCGCACGGGACGCCTACACCTTC. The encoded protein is CASSARDAYTF. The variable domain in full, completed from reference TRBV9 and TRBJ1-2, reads DSGVTQTPKHLITATGQRVTLRCSPRSGDLSVYWYQQSLDQGLQFLIQYYNGEERAKGNILERFSAQQFPDLHSELNLSSLELGDSALYFCASSARDAYTFGSGTRLTVV.

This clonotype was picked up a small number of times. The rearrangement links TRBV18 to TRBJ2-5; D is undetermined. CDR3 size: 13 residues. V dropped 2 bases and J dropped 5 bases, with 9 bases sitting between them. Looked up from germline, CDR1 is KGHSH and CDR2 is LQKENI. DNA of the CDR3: TGTGCCAGCTCACCAGGGAACGGGGAGACCCAGTACTTC. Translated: CASSPGNGETQYF.

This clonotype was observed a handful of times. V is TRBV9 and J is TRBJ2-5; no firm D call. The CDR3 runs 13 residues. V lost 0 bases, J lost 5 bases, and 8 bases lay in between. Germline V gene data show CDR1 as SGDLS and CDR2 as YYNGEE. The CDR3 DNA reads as TGTGCCAGCAGCGTAGATGGGGTTGAGACCCAGTACTTC. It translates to CASSVDGVETQYF.

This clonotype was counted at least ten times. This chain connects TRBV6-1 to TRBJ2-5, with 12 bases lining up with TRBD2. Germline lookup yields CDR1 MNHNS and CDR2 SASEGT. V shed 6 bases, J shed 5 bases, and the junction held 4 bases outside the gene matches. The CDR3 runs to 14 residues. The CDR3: CASSRLAGEETQYF. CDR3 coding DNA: TGTGCCAGCAGCCGACTAGCGGGAGAGGAGACCCAGTACTTC.

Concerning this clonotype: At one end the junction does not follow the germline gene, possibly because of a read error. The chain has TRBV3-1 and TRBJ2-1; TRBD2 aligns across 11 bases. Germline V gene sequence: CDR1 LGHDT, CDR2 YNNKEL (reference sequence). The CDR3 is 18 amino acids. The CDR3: CACSFPLRLAGKGDEQFF. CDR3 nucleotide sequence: TGTGCCTGCAGTTTCCCCCTCCGACTAGCGGGGAAAGGGGATGAGCAGTTCTTC.

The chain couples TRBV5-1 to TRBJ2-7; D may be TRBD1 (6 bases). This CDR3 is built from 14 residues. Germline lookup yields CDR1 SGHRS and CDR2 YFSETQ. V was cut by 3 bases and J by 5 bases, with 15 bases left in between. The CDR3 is CASSSQGISDEQYF. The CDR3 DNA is TGCGCCAGCAGCTCTCAGGGGATCTCTGACGAGCAGTACTTC.

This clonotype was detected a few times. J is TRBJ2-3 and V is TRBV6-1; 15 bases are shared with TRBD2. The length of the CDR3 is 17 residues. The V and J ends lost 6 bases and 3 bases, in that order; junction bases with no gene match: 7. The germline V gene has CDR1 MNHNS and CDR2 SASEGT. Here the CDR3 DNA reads TGTGCCAGCAGACCAATGGGGACTAGCGGGAGGACAGATACGCAGTATTTT. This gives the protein CASRPMGTSGRTDTQYF.

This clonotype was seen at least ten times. The CDR3, as DNA: TGCAGCGGAGGCCGGGTAGCGGATTACAATGAGCAGTTCTTC. Translating gives CSGGRVADYNEQFF. V usage is TRBV29-1 and J usage is TRBJ2-1; a possible D gene is TRBD2 (6 bases). The ends were cut back, 7 bases at V and 4 bases at J, with 17 bases in the middle. Germline V CDR1 and CDR2: SQVTM, ANQGSEA. The CDR3 runs to 14 residues.

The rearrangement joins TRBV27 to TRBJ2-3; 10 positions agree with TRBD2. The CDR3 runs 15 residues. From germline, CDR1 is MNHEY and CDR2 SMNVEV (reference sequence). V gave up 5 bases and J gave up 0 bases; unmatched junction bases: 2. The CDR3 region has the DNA TGTGCCAGCAGTGGGACTAGCGTAAGCACAGATACGCAGTATTTT. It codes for CASSGTSVSTDTQYF.

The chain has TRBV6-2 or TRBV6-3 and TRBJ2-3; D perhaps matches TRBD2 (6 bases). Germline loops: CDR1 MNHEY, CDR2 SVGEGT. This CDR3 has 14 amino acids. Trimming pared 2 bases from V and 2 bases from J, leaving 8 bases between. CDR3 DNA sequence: TGTGCCAGCAGTTACGGAGGGGACACAGATACGCAGTATTTT. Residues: CASSYGGDTDTQYF.

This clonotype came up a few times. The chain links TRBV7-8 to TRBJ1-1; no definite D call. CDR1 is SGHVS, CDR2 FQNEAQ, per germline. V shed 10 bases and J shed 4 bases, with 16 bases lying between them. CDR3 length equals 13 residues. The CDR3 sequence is CATSLFSGTEAFF. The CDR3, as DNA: TGTGCCACCTCCCTTTTTTCAGGCACTGAAGCTTTCTTT.

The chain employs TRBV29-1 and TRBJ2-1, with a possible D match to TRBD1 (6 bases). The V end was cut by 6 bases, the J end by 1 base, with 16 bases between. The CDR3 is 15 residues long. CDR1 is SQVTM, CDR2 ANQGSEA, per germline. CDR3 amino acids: CSVNTGWSSYNEQFF. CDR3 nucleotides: TGCAGCGTCAATACAGGGTGGAGTTCCTACAATGAGCAGTTCTTC.

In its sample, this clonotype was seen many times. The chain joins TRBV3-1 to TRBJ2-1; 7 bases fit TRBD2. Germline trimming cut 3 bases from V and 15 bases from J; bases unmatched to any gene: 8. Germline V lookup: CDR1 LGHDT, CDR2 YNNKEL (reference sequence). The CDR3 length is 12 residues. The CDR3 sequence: CASSQSGISTFF. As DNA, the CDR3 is TGTGCCAGCAGCCAGAGCGGGATTTCGACGTTCTTC.

The CDR3 sequence: CASSKQDNEQFF. CDR3 bases: TGCGCCAGCAGCAAGCAAGACAATGAGCAGTTCTTC. The chain is built from TRBV5-1 and TRBJ2-1; D is ambiguous. The V end lost 4 bases, the J end lost 5 bases, and 7 bases lay between the germline ends. From germline, CDR1 is SGHRS and CDR2 YFSETQ. The CDR3 totals 12 residues.

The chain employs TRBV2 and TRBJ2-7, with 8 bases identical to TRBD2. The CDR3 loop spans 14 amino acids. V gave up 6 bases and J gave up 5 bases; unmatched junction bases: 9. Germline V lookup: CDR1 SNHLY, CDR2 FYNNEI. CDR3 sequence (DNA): TGTGCCAGCAGACTAACGGGGGGGGGCCACGAGCAGTACTTC. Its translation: CASRLTGGGHEQYF.

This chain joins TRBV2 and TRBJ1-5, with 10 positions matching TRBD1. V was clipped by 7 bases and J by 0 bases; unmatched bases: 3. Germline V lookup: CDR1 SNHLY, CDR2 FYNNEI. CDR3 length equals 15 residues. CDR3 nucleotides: TGTGCCAGCAAAGACAGGGGGCTTAGCAATCAGCCCCAGCATTTT. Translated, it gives CASKDRGLSNQPQHF.

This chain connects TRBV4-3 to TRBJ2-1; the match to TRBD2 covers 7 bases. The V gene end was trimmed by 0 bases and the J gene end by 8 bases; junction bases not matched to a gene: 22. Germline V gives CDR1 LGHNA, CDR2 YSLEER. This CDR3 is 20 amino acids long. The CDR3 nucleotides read TGCGCCAGCAGCCAAGATCCTAGCGGTGGCGGCCACCAAAGTGGGTATGAGCAGTTCTTC. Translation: CASSQDPSGGGHQSGYEQFF.

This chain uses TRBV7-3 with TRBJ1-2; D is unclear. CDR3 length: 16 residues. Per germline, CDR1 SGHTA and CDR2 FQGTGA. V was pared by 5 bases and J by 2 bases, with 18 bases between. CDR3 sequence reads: CASSPSGTVGNYGYTF. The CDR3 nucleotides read TGTGCCAGCAGCCCCTCCGGTACAGTTGGGAACTATGGCTACACCTTC.

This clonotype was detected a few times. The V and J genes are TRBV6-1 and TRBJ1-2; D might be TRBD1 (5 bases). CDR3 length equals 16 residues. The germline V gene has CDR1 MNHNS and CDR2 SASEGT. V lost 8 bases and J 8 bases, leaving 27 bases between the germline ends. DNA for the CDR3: TGTGCCAGCGCCTCCGGGGACCGGGCAGGGTTGCAGGGCTACACCTTC. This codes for CASASGDRAGLQGYTF.

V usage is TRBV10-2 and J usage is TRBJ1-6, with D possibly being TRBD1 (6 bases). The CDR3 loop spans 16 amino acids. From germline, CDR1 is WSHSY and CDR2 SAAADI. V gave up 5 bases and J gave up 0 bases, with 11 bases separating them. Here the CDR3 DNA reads TGCGCCAGCAGTCGAGGACAGAGCTCCTATAATTCACCCCTCCACTTT. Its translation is CASSRGQSSYNSPLHF.

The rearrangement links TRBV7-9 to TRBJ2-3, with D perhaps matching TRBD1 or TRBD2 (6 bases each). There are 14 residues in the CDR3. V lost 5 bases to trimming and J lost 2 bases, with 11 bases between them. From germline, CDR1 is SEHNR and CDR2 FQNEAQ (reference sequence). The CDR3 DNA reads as TGTGCCAGCAGCCCGGGGGCGTACACAGATACGCAGTATTTT. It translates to CASSPGAYTDTQYF.

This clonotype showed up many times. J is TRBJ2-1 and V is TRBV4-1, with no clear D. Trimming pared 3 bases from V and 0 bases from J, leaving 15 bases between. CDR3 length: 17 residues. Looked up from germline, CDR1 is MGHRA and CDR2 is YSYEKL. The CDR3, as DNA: TGCGCCAGCAGCCAGCCCTTCAGGACGGGCTCCTACAATGAGCAGTTCTTC. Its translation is CASSQPFRTGSYNEQFF.

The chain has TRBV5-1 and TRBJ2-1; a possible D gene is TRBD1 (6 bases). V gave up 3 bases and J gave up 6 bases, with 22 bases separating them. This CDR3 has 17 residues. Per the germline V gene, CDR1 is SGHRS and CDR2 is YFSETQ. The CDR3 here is CASSSRTPGARGNEQFF. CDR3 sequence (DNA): TGCGCCAGCAGCTCGCGAACTCCAGGGGCCCGTGGCAATGAGCAGTTCTTC. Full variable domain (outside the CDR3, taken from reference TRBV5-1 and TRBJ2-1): KAGVTQTPRYLIKTRGQQVTLSCSPISGHRSVSWYQQTPGQGLQFLFEYFSETQRNKGNFPGRFSGRQFSNSRSEMNVSTLELGDSALYLCASSSRTPGARGNEQFFGPGTRLTVL.

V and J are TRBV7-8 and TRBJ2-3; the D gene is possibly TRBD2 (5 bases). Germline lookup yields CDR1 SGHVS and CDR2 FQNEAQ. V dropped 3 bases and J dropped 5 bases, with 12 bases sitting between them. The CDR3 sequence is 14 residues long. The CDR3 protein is CASSFDRGGDTQYF. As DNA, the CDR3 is TGTGCCAGCAGCTTTGACCGAGGAGGAGATACGCAGTATTTT.

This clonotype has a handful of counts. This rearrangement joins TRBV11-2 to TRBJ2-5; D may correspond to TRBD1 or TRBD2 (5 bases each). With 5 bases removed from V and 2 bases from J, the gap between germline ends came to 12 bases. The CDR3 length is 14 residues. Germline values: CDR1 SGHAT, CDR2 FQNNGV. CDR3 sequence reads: CASSSWGSQETQYF. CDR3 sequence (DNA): TGTGCCAGCAGCAGTTGGGGGTCACAAGAGACCCAGTACTTC. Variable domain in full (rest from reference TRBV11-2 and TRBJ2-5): EAGVAQSPRYKIIEKRQSVAFWCNPISGHATLYWYQQILGQGPKLLIQFQNNGVVDDSQLPKDRFSAERLKGVDSTLKIQPAKLEDSAVYLCASSSWGSQETQYFGPGTRLLVL.

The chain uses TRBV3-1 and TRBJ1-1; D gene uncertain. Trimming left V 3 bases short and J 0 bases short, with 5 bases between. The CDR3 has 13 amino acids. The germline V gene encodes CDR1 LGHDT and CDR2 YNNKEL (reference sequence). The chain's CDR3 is CASSHTVNTEAFF. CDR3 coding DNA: TGTGCCAGCAGCCATACAGTGAACACTGAAGCTTTCTTT.

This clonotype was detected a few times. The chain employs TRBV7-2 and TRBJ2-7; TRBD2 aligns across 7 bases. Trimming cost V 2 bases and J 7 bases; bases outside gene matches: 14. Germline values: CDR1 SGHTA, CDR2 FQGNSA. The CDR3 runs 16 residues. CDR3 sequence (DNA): TGTGCCAGCAGCTTATGGGGCCCCCGGCAAGCGGGGGAGCAGTACTTC. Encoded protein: CASSLWGPRQAGEQYF.

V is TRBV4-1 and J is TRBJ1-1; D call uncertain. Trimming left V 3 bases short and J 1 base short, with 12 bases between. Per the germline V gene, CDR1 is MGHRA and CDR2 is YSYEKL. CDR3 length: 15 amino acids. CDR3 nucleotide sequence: TGCGCCAGCAGCCACCTGGGGAAGGGGAACACTGAAGCTTTCTTT. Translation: CASSHLGKGNTEAFF.

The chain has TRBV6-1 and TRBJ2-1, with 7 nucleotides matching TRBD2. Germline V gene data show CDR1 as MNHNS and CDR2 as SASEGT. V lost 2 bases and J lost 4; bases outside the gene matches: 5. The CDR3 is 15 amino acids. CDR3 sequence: CASSERSGVYNEQFF. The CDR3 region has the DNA TGTGCCAGCAGTGAAAGGAGCGGGGTTTACAATGAGCAGTTCTTC.

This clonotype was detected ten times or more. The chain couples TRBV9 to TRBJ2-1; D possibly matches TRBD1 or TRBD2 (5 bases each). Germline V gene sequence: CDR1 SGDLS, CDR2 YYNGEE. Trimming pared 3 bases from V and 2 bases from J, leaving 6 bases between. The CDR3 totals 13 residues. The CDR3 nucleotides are TGTGCCAGCAGCGGGGACGCCTACAATGAGCAGTTCTTC. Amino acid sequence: CASSGDAYNEQFF. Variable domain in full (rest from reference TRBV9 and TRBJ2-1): DSGVTQTPKHLITATGQRVTLRCSPRSGDLSVYWYQQSLDQGLQFLIQYYNGEERAKGNILERFSAQQFPDLHSELNLSSLELGDSALYFCASSGDAYNEQFFGPGTRLTVL.

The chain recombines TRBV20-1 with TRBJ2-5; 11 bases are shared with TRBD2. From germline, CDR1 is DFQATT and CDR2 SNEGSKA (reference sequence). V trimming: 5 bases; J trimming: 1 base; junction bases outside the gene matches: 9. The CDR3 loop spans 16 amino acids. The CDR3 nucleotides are TGCAGTGCTGCCCCCAGTAGCGGGAGGGGCCAAGAGACCCAGTACTTC. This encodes CSAAPSSGRGQETQYF.